This T cell receptor beta chain was captured by sequencing in a study of control samples from healthy donors and cancer patients. TCRdb's table, derived via immunoSEQ multiplex PCR, lists solely in-frame clones and lacks some. This sample has 65,000 to 75,000 clones; 87% occur once, and the top ten carry just under 4%. Germline CDR1 SEHNR, CDR2 FQNEAQ (reference sequence). Between the trimmed V and J ends, which lost 1 base and 7 bases, there was a span of 13 bases. CDR3 length: 15 residues. This receptor was taken from a woman aged 50 to 60 in good health. The rearrangement uses TRBV7-9 and TRBJ1-4; perhaps TRBD1 as D (6 bases). The specimen sequenced was blood. CDR3 DNA sequence: TGTGCCAGCAGCTTAGATGGCAGGGGTAGTGAAAAACTGTTTTTT. Translating gives CASSLDGRGSEKLFF. The full variable domain, with the rest looked up from reference TRBV7-9 and TRBJ1-4, is DTGVSQNPRHKITKRGQNVTFRCDPISEHNRLYWYRQTLGQGPEFLTYFQNEAQLEKSRLLSDRFSAERPKGSFSTLEIQRTEQGDSAMYLCASSLDGRGSEKLFFGSGTQLSVL.